The next 14 T cell receptor beta chains were all read from a single sample in a study of CD8+ T cells in alopecia areata. The sequencing template was cDNA reverse transcribed from extracted RNA. The method was immunoSEQ multiplex PCR; TCRdb's version includes in-frame clones alone and lacks a portion of them. Of 110,000 to 150,000 clones in the sample, roughly three fifths were seen once. This sample comprised CD4+ T cells sorted from blood, obtained at week 0. All receptors derive from a human donor with alopecia areata.

The rearrangement joins TRBV4-1 to TRBJ2-1, with D perhaps matching TRBD2 (7 bases). The germline V and J ends were trimmed by 4 bases and 6 bases, with 16 bases remaining between them. This CDR3 is 15 amino acids long. Looked up from germline, CDR1 is MGHRA and CDR2 is YSYEKL. CDR3 sequence (DNA): TGCGCCAGCAGCCGCCCGGACGGGGGGCTCAATGAGCAGTTCTTC. It is translated as CASSRPDGGLNEQFF.

V gene TRBV29-1 combines with J gene TRBJ1-1, with D possibly matching TRBD1 (6 bases). V was clipped by 7 bases and J by 4 bases, with 13 bases between them. From germline, CDR1 is SQVTM and CDR2 ANQGSEA. The CDR3 has 12 residues. The CDR3 nucleotides read TGCAGCGGACACAGGGTGAGCACTGAAGCTTTCTTT. Protein: CSGHRVSTEAFF. Full variable domain (remainder filled in from reference TRBV29-1 and TRBJ1-1): SAVISQKPSRDICQRGTSLTIQCQVDSQVTMMFWYRQQPGQSLTLIATANQGSEATYESGFVIDKFPISRPNLTFSTLTVSNMSPEDSSIYLCSGHRVSTEAFFGQGTRLTVV.

This chain links TRBV7-9 with TRBJ2-3; D not certain. V was pared by 10 bases and J by 2 bases, with 7 bases between. Germline CDR1 reads SEHNR; CDR2 reads FQNEAQ (reference sequence). The CDR3 is 11 amino acids. CDR3 region: CAIGPTDTQYF. The CDR3 nucleotides read TGTGCCATTGGACCCACAGATACGCAGTATTTT.

This clone is a singleton in its sample. The chain joins TRBV11-2 to TRBJ1-6; D is uncertain. V lost 0 bases and J 9 bases, leaving 6 bases between the germline ends. This CDR3 region has 13 residues. Germline V lookup: CDR1 SGHAT, CDR2 FQNNGV. The CDR3 nucleotides read TGTGCCAGCAGCTTAGAACCGGGTTCACCCCTCCACTTT. Translation gives CASSLEPGSPLHF.

The chain is built from TRBV27 and TRBJ2-7; TRBD1 aligns across 9 bases. Trimming cost V 5 bases and J 3 bases; bases outside gene matches: 8. This CDR3 has 15 residues. Germline V lookup: CDR1 MNHEY, CDR2 SMNVEV (reference sequence). As DNA, the CDR3 is TGTGCCAGCAGTACCCGACAGGGGGGAGACTACGAGCAGTACTTC. It yields the protein CASSTRQGGDYEQYF.

J is TRBJ2-7 and V is TRBV5-1, with 8 bases identical to TRBD1. The V segment lost 4 bases and the J segment 5 bases; nucleotides outside the gene matches: 5. CDR1 SGHRS and CDR2 YFSETQ come from the germline V gene. The CDR3 spans 13 residues. This CDR3 reads CASSGQGLNEQYF. CDR3 nucleotide sequence: TGCGCCAGCAGCGGACAGGGTCTGAACGAGCAGTACTTC.

The rearrangement links TRBV5-1 to TRBJ1-2, with D possibly TRBD1 on 6 matching bases. V lost 6 bases, J lost 5 bases, and 20 bases lay in between. The CDR3 extends over 15 amino acids. CDR1 SGHRS and CDR2 YFSETQ come from the germline V gene. CDR3 sequence reads: CASNFSPQGGYGYTF. In DNA, the CDR3 is TGCGCCAGCAACTTTTCCCCACAGGGCGGATATGGCTACACCTTC. The complete variable domain, with remaining parts taken from reference TRBV5-1 and TRBJ1-2, reads KAGVTQTPRYLIKTRGQQVTLSCSPISGHRSVSWYQQTPGQGLQFLFEYFSETQRNKGNFPGRFSGRQFSNSRSEMNVSTLELGDSALYLCASNFSPQGGYGYTFGSGTRLTVV.

The chain is built from TRBV4-3 and TRBJ2-6, with 7 bases identical to TRBD1. With 2 bases clipped from V and 4 bases from J, the junction kept 8 bases outside the gene matches. From germline, CDR1 is LGHNA and CDR2 YSLEER. This CDR3 spans 17 amino acids. The CDR3 bases are TGCGCCAGCAGCCAAAATACTAGGGGGCACGGGGCCAACGTCCTGACTTTC. Its translation: CASSQNTRGHGANVLTF.

This chain uses TRBV6-6 with TRBJ1-2; 11 bases are a match to TRBD1. Germline V gene lookup returns CDR1 MNHNY and CDR2 SVGAGI (reference sequence). V trimming: 6 bases; J trimming: 5 bases; junction bases outside the gene matches: 5. This CDR3 has 14 amino acids. CDR3: CASSRGTGGYGYTF. DNA for the CDR3: TGTGCCAGCAGCCGGGGGACAGGGGGGTATGGCTACACCTTC.

In DNA, the CDR3 is TGCGCCAGCAGCTTCGGGCGGCCAGCCTCCTACAATGAGCAGTTCTTC. It specifies CASSFGRPASYNEQFF. This rearrangement joins TRBV5-1 to TRBJ2-1, with no clear D. V was trimmed by 2 bases and J by 0 bases, leaving 12 bases between them. The CDR3 covers 16 residues. The germline gives CDR1 SGHRS, CDR2 YFSETQ.

The J gene is TRBJ1-1, the V gene TRBV30, with unresolved D. Germline CDR1 GTSNPN, CDR2 SVGIG (reference sequence). Trimming removed 3 bases at V and 2 bases at J, with 16 bases between. CDR3 size: 15 residues. In nucleotides, the CDR3 is TGTGCCTGGAGCAATACGTACAGTTCCAACACTGAAGCTTTCTTT. Residues: CAWSNTYSSNTEAFF.

The chain links TRBV4-2 to TRBJ2-5; 7 bases fit TRBD2. The CDR3 spans 20 residues. With V trimmed by 0 bases and J by 5 bases, 21 bases remained unmatched. From germline, CDR1 is LGHNA and CDR2 YNFKEQ. DNA of the CDR3: TGTGCCAGCAGCCAAGATCGAGGGGTCTCGGCTAGCGGTGATCCGGAGACCCAGTACTTC. Residues: CASSQDRGVSASGDPETQYF.

This clone occurred a few times. The chain combines TRBV30 with TRBJ2-5, with TRBD1 matching 7 bases. The CDR3 totals 13 residues. The germline V gene has CDR1 GTSNPN and CDR2 SVGIG (reference sequence). Trimming at V came to 4 bases and at J to 5 bases, leaving 7 bases not matched to a gene. CDR3 DNA: TGTGCCTGGACCCGACAGGGTCGGGAGACCCAGTACTTC. The encoded protein is CAWTRQGRETQYF.

This clone was seen only once. The chain is built from TRBV7-3 and TRBJ2-2, with a possible D match to TRBD1 (5 bases). Trimming cost V 1 base and J 4 bases, with 10 bases left between them. The CDR3 is made up of 15 amino acids. From germline, CDR1 is SGHTA and CDR2 FQGTGA. The CDR3 nucleotides read TGTGCCAGCAGCTTAATGCAGGGTGGCACCGGGGAGCTGTTTTTT. The encoded protein is CASSLMQGGTGELFF.